Below, 5 T cell receptor beta chains from the same sample are listed, as sequenced in a study of blood T cell repertoires in COVID-19 (dated by TCRdb to 2020 to 2021). Library preparation employed the immunoSEQ multiplex PCR assay. Held by TCRdb, this immuneACCESS table contains in-frame sequences only and omits some clones. Under half of the omission traces to an unresolved V gene where checked; the cause of the rest is unknown. The sample table contains 100,000 or so clones; only one count was recorded for approximately 82% of them. The ten biggest clones cover roughly 15% of the sample. The sequenced sample consisted of peripheral blood. Receptors were obtained from a woman of 80 years or more with acute or convalescent COVID-19.

The rearrangement links TRBV2 to TRBJ1-4; 10 bases agree with TRBD1. The CDR3 runs to 14 residues. Trimming removed 8 bases from V and 4 bases from J; junction bases left unmatched: 4. CDR1 and CDR2 (germline): SNHLY, FYNNEI. This CDR3 reads CASSGTGVNEKLFF. The CDR3 region has the DNA TGTGCCAGCTCGGGGACAGGGGTTAATGAAAAACTGTTTTTT.

This clone was picked up a small number of times. V and J are TRBV29-1 and TRBJ2-1, with 11 bases aligning to TRBD2. Germline V lookup: CDR1 SQVTM, CDR2 ANQGSEA. CDR3 length equals 14 residues. The junction had 2 bases not matched to a gene; V was cut back by 3 bases and J by 4 bases. For the CDR3, the DNA is TGCAGCGTTGATAGGACTAGCGGGTACAATGAGCAGTTCTTC. It translates to CSVDRTSGYNEQFF.

The gene calls are TRBV2 and TRBJ2-1, with D unclear. Germline V gene sequence: CDR1 SNHLY, CDR2 FYNNEI. The V end was cut by 7 bases, the J end by 9 bases, with 16 bases between. There are 13 residues in the CDR3. CDR3 nucleotide sequence: TGTGCCAGCACCCTCTGGGCAGAAGTTGAGCAGTTCTTC. This gives the protein CASTLWAEVEQFF.

The genes are TRBV18 and TRBJ1-1, with D unresolved. Trimming pared 6 bases from V and 1 base from J, leaving 9 bases between. CDR3 length: 13 residues. Per germline, CDR1 KGHSH and CDR2 LQKENI. The CDR3 bases are TGTGCCAGCTCGACTGAAAGGAACACTGAAGCTTTCTTT. Encoded protein: CASSTERNTEAFF.

The chain is built from TRBV3-1 (or the pseudogene TRBV3-2) and TRBJ2-1; D remains unclear. Trimming removed 2 bases from V and 3 bases from J, with 5 bases in between. Per germline, CDR1 LGHDT and CDR2 YNNKEL (reference sequence). The CDR3 consists of 13 residues. The CDR3 DNA sequence: TGTGCCAGCAGCCAATCCTTCTACAATGAGCAGTTCTTC. Protein product: CASSQSFYNEQFF.